These T cell receptor beta chains were read from a single sample in a study of blood T cell repertoires in COVID-19. TCRdb's table, derived via immunoSEQ multiplex PCR, lists solely in-frame clones and lacks some. The sample has fewer than 200,000 clones, approximately 85% seen once. The material sequenced was peripheral blood. Every receptor here comes from a woman aged 60-75 years with acute or convalescent COVID-19. The conserved cysteine and the conserved F or W are not part of the CDR3 here. Each record gives: J gene, V gene, CDR3 protein.

>TRBJ2-7|TRBV6-5
ASGQLGPYPYEQY
>TRBJ2-7|TRBV5-1
ASSLGVLGLTYEQY
>TRBJ1-1|TRBV18
ASSPQGLRGLSEAF
>TRBJ2-2|TRBV28
ASSRQGGYTGELF
>TRBJ2-5|TRBV3-1/TRBV3-2
ASSQVGGRRAQY
>TRBJ1-2|TRBV6-5
ASSRGQGGKGYT
>TRBJ2-5|TRBV30
AWSVRGGTQY
>TRBJ1-2|TRBV6-5
ASSYSTGTGNYGYT
>TRBJ2-1|TRBV4-2
ASSTTTSGSYNEQF
>TRBJ2-2|TRBV2
ASSREGHPGELF
>TRBJ1-2|TRBV19
ASSKLTGENGYT
>TRBJ2-2|TRBV7-9
ASSTLRTSTPRELF
>TRBJ1-1|TRBV19
ASRTNSGGWLNTEAF
>TRBJ1-1|TRBV27
ASSHRGAAF
>TRBJ2-5|TRBV11-2
ASSSGLQETQY
>TRBJ2-5|TRBV7-3
ASSFVGGTQY
>TRBJ1-1|TRBV24-1
ATSDWTGEAF
>TRBJ2-3|TRBV28
ASSSWTSGRRRDTQY
>TRBJ2-2|TRBV6-5
ASRVSLPNTGELF
>TRBJ1-5|TRBV3-1/TRBV3-2
ASSQDLGRQH
>TRBJ1-5|TRBV9
ASSVGQGDQPQH
>TRBJ2-3|TRBV27
ASRKSGTDTQY
>TRBJ2-2|TRBV28
ASSWDGTGIGTGELF
>TRBJ2-1|TRBV2
ASSEMGRMGQF
>TRBJ1-5|TRBV7-9
ASSFGGAGNQPQH
>TRBJ1-5|TRBV18
ASSPPGGQGRNQPQH
>TRBJ1-2|TRBV5-1
ASSEPGGGYT
>TRBJ1-5|TRBV27
ASSSQVRSNQPQH
>TRBJ1-2|TRBV5-1
ASNGGDRATGYT
>TRBJ1-1|TRBV5-1
ASSRSGTGNTEAF
>TRBJ2-2|TRBV4-1
ASSHRLAGAGELF
>TRBJ2-7|TRBV19
ASSTFGGLAYEQY
>TRBJ2-1|TRBV5-1
ASSPQGGSYNEQF
>TRBJ2-1|TRBV7-6
ASSPTSVGTEQF